The source of this TCR beta chain is a study of T cell responses to AZD1222 COVID-19 vaccine. Study-level results: Targeting of unmutated variant regions was reportedly seen in nearly half of spike-specific TCRs. White British people made up most donors, females outnumbered males, and clonal diversity was possibly underestimated. Mapped onto spike, vaccine-associated CD4 TCRs spanned it and were dominant at 160-218 and 743-854. Two doses of AZD1222 preceded a rise in Spike-specific TCR breadth and depth.

Generated by immunoSEQ multiplex PCR, the TCRdb table keeps only in-frame clones and is missing some. This sample has 200,000 or so clones; around 87% occur once, and the top ten carry about 3%. Of note for this clone: What it binds is not known.

The sequencing here drew on peripheral blood, taken on day 0 of MenACWY control vaccination. The source is an adult in good health.

The CDR3 reads CASSSTSGSVTGELFF. Written as DNA, the CDR3 is TGTGCCAGCAGCTCGACTAGCGGGAGCGTCACCGGGGAGCTGTTTTTT. V is TRBV5-6 and J is TRBJ2-2; 12 nucleotides match TRBD2. Germline loops: CDR1 SGHDT, CDR2 YYEEEE. The V and J ends lost 3 bases and 4 bases, in that order; junction bases with no gene match: 4. The CDR3 consists of 16 residues.